A single sample gave rise to the 25 T cell receptor beta chains below, sequenced in a study of response to subunit inactivated influenza vaccine. TCRdb analysed the RT-PCR reads with MiXCR anew, one entry per CDR3 protein. The sample carries 710,000 or so distinct CDR3 sequences, about a sixth recorded once. Sequenced here: PBMCs from blood, sampled about 11 days after vaccination. These receptors were taken from a man aged 45 to 65 who received an inactivated influenza vaccine.

This clonotype was picked up a small number of times. The V and J genes are TRBV5-1 and TRBJ1-1; 10 bases align to TRBD1. J gave up 7 bases and V 4 bases, and 7 bases lay outside the gene matches. This CDR3 has 14 amino acids. Germline V gene lookup returns CDR1 SGHRS and CDR2 YFSETQ. The CDR3 bases are TGCGCCAGCAGCCTAGGGACAGGGGTTGGTGAAGCTTTCTTT. It specifies CASSLGTGVGEAFF.

The sample holds a few counts of this clonotype. The V call is TRBV12-3 or TRBV12-4, the J call TRBJ1-3, with a possible D match to TRBD1 (5 bases). V gave up 2 bases and J gave up 0 bases, with 8 bases separating them. The CDR3 extends over 15 amino acids. This chain's CDR3 is CASSLMGLSGNTIYF. CDR3 sequence (DNA): TGTGCCAGCAGTTTAATGGGACTCTCTGGAAACACCATATATTTT.

This clonotype occurred a few times. The chain links TRBV5-5 to TRBJ1-4; D is unresolved. The CDR3 is 16 residues long. Per the germline V gene, CDR1 is SGHKS and CDR2 is YYEKEE (reference sequence). Trimming shortened V by 0 bases and J by 0 bases, and 9 bases separated the two germline ends. CDR3 sequence: CASSLGRIATNEKLFF. CDR3 nucleotides: TGTGCCAGCAGCTTGGGTAGGATTGCAACTAATGAAAAACTGTTTTTT.

The chain combines TRBV28 with TRBJ2-7, with 10 bases matching TRBD2. CDR3 length: 14 amino acids. The ends lost 6 bases at V and 5 bases at J; junction bases unmatched: 7. In germline, CDR1 is MDHEN, CDR2 SYDVKM. The CDR3 coding sequence is TGTGCCAGCAGGCAACTAGCGGGGAACAACGAGCAGTACTTC. As protein: CASRQLAGNNEQYF.

The chain uses TRBV11-3 and TRBJ2-3; D uncertain. The CDR3 length is 12 residues. Germline V gives CDR1 SGHNT, CDR2 YENEEA. V lost 5 bases to trimming and J lost 9 bases, with 12 bases between them. The DNA of the CDR3 is TGTGCCAGCAGCGACCCCCATTCGACGCAGTATTTT. This sequence encodes CASSDPHSTQYF.

The V call is TRBV28, the J call TRBJ2-5; the D is unclear. Germline loops: CDR1 MDHEN, CDR2 SYDVKM. The CDR3 length is 15 residues. Trimming pared 3 bases from V and 1 base from J, leaving 12 bases between. This chain's CDR3 is CASSLIVQTQETQYF. The CDR3, as DNA: TGTGCCAGCAGTTTGATCGTGCAGACCCAAGAGACCCAGTACTTC.

The chain is built from TRBV20-1 and TRBJ1-1; D is ambiguous. V lost 6 bases to trimming and J lost 1 base, with 9 bases between them. Germline CDR1 is DFQATT and CDR2 is SNEGSKA (reference sequence). The CDR3 totals 12 residues. The CDR3 region is CSAFWKNTEAFF. DNA of the CDR3: TGCAGTGCCTTCTGGAAGAACACTGAAGCTTTCTTT.

This clonotype was found many times. V usage is TRBV27 and J usage is TRBJ2-6, with a tentative D call TRBD1 (6 bases). Germline V lookup: CDR1 MNHEY, CDR2 SMNVEV (reference sequence). The CDR3 contains 15 residues. The V end was cut by 3 bases, the J end by 2 bases, with 8 bases between. CDR3 in amino acids: CASSFTGTGANVLTF. As DNA, the CDR3 is TGTGCCAGCAGTTTCACAGGGACTGGGGCCAACGTCCTGACTTTC.

The chain joins TRBV5-1 to TRBJ2-5, with D tentatively TRBD1 (5 bases). The V end was cut by 0 bases, the J end by 5 bases, with 11 bases between. Germline V gene lookup returns CDR1 SGHRS and CDR2 YFSETQ. There are 14 residues in the CDR3. For the CDR3, the DNA is TGCGCCAGCAGCTTGGGCAGGGCCGTCGAGACCCAGTACTTC. Translating gives CASSLGRAVETQYF. The full variable domain, with the rest looked up from reference TRBV5-1 and TRBJ2-5, is KAGVTQTPRYLIKTRGQQVTLSCSPISGHRSVSWYQQTPGQGLQFLFEYFSETQRNKGNFPGRFSGRQFSNSRSEMNVSTLELGDSALYLCASSLGRAVETQYFGPGTRLLVL.

The chain recombines TRBV20-1 with TRBJ2-5; D unresolved. The CDR3 consists of 13 residues. Trimming stripped 1 base from V and 5 bases from J, with 11 bases between. Germline-derived CDR1 and CDR2 are DFQATT and SNEGSKA (reference sequence). CDR3 region: CSARAVARETQYF. CDR3 DNA: TGCAGTGCTAGAGCGGTAGCCAGGGAGACCCAGTACTTC.

The chain is built from TRBV29-1 and TRBJ2-5; D remains ambiguous. This CDR3 is 11 amino acids long. The V gene's germline CDR1 is SQVTM and CDR2 ANQGSEA. Trimming removed 6 bases from V and 7 bases from J, with 12 bases in between. The CDR3 coding sequence is TGCAGCGTCCTCAACTTAGGGACCCAGTACTTC. Its protein is CSVLNLGTQYF.

The sample holds many counts of this clonotype. V usage is TRBV20-1 and J usage is TRBJ2-1, with D perhaps TRBD2 (6 bases). From germline, CDR1 is DFQATT and CDR2 SNEGSKA (reference sequence). The CDR3 is 12 residues long. Trimming cost V 6 bases and J 6 bases, with 12 bases left between them. The CDR3 loop is CSAQMGGNEQFF. CDR3 sequence (DNA): TGCAGTGCACAGATGGGGGGCAATGAGCAGTTCTTC.

This clonotype was detected ten times or more. The gene calls are TRBV3-1 and TRBJ2-5, with a weak D call TRBD2 (6 bases). The CDR3 length is 16 residues. The germline CDR1 and CDR2 sequences are LGHDT and YNNKEL (reference sequence). Between the trimmed V and J ends, which lost 4 bases and 1 base, there was a span of 16 bases. Here the CDR3 DNA reads TGTGCCAGCAGCCGTACACCCGGGACTGTCCAAGAGACCCAGTACTTC. This encodes CASSRTPGTVQETQYF.

This rearrangement joins TRBV5-1 to TRBJ2-7; no reliable D call. V was pared by 0 bases and J by 2 bases, with 6 bases between. Looked up from germline, CDR1 is SGHRS and CDR2 is YFSETQ. The length of the CDR3 is 13 residues. The CDR3 loop reads CASSLGMAYEQYF. CDR3 nucleotides: TGCGCCAGCAGCTTGGGGATGGCCTACGAGCAGTACTTC.

In this sample, this clonotype turned up a few times. The chain is built from TRBV5-1 and TRBJ2-5; D remains ambiguous. Per germline, CDR1 SGHRS and CDR2 YFSETQ. V was clipped by 0 bases and J by 4 bases, with 13 bases between them. The CDR3 extends over 15 amino acids. CDR3 residues: CASSLEGLLRETQYF. CDR3 bases: TGCGCCAGCAGCTTGGAGGGTCTCCTCAGAGAGACCCAGTACTTC.

The rearrangement joins TRBV3-1 to TRBJ2-5; D not certain. The CDR3 extends over 16 amino acids. V was clipped by 4 bases and J by 2 bases, with 17 bases between them. In germline, CDR1 is LGHDT, CDR2 YNNKEL (reference sequence). The CDR3 sequence: CASSRGVPLIQETQYF. The CDR3 nucleotides are TGTGCCAGCAGCCGTGGGGTGCCCCTGATTCAAGAGACCCAGTACTTC.

In its sample, this clonotype was seen a few times. This sequence joins TRBV12-3 or TRBV12-4 and TRBJ1-3, with a tentative D call TRBD1 (6 bases). The length of the CDR3 is 14 residues. V lost 7 bases to trimming and J lost 0 bases, with 10 bases between them. The CDR3 DNA sequence: TGTGCCAGCATCATCAGGGGCTCTGGAAACACCATATATTTT. It codes for CASIIRGSGNTIYF.

The V gene is TRBV15, the J gene TRBJ1-4; perhaps TRBD1 as D (5 bases). The germline CDR1 and CDR2 sequences are LNHNV and YYDKDF (reference sequence). The V end was cut by 2 bases, the J end by 8 bases, with 21 bases between. The CDR3 is 17 amino acids. This CDR3 reads CATSRPPYLRAGEKLFF. In DNA form, the CDR3 reads TGTGCCACCAGCAGACCTCCCTACCTCAGGGCGGGCGAAAAACTGTTTTTT.

This clonotype has only one observation. The rearrangement joins TRBV11-1 to TRBJ1-5; 11 positions agree with TRBD1. CDR3 length equals 18 residues. Germline CDR1 reads SGHAT; CDR2 reads FQDESV (reference sequence). The trim removed 2 bases at V and 5 bases at J, leaving 11 bases unmatched. The CDR3 bases are TGTGCCAGCAGCTTAAATATGGGCCCGGGACAGGGGGATCAGCCCCAGCATTTT. Its translation: CASSLNMGPGQGDQPQHF.

Many counts were recorded for this clonotype. The genes are TRBV12-3 or TRBV12-4 and TRBJ2-7; D gene ambiguous. CDR3 length: 12 amino acids. V lost 6 bases, J lost 6 bases, and 12 bases lay in between. CDR3 loop: CASSFFGSEQYF. CDR3 DNA: TGTGCCAGCAGCTTCTTTGGTTCCGAGCAGTACTTC.

In this sample, this clonotype turned up a few times. This chain connects TRBV20-1 to TRBJ1-5, with 7 bases identical to TRBD1. This CDR3 comprises 16 residues. Germline CDR1 and CDR2: DFQATT and SNEGSKA (reference sequence). V shed 0 bases, J shed 0 bases, and the junction held 5 bases outside the gene matches. CDR3 protein: CSARERGGSSNQPQHF. CDR3 sequence (DNA): TGCAGTGCTAGAGAGAGAGGGGGCTCTAGCAATCAGCCCCAGCATTTT.

Regarding this clonotype: A much larger clone differs from this one at a single base, so this may be a read error. V is TRBV24-1 and J is TRBJ2-7; D unresolved. The CDR3 runs to 12 residues. The V end was cut by 3 bases, the J end by 3 bases, with 5 bases between. Per the germline V gene, CDR1 is KGHDR and CDR2 is SFDVKD. The chain's CDR3 is CATSDKGYEQYF. In DNA, the CDR3 is TGTGCCACCAGTGATAAGGGCTACGAGCAGTACTTC.

The chain links TRBV20-1 to TRBJ2-5, with a tentative D call TRBD2 (6 bases). CDR3 length equals 14 residues. The germline gives CDR1 DFQATT, CDR2 SNEGSKA (reference sequence). The V end lost 4 bases, the J end lost 5 bases, and 17 bases lay between the germline ends. The CDR3 reads CSATVGGGSETQYF. The CDR3 DNA sequence: TGCAGTGCTACCGTCGGGGGAGGATCGGAGACCCAGTACTTC.

The chain links TRBV10-3 to TRBJ2-3; D ambiguous. The CDR3 covers 13 residues. The V end was cut by 6 bases, the J end by 4 bases, with 11 bases between. Germline V lookup: CDR1 ENHRY, CDR2 SYGVKD. CDR3 coding DNA: TGTGCCATCAGCCCTCGCCCCGCAGATACGCAGTATTTT. Its translation: CAISPRPADTQYF.

The rearrangement joins TRBV28 to TRBJ2-5, with D maybe TRBD2 (7 bases). The CDR3 spans 15 residues. The germline gives CDR1 MDHEN, CDR2 SYDVKM. Trimming cost V 8 bases and J 1 base, with 17 bases left between them. The CDR3 nucleotides are TGTGCCAGCGCTACTGGCGGGGGCCCCCAAGAGACCCAGTACTTC. Translation gives CASATGGGPQETQYF.